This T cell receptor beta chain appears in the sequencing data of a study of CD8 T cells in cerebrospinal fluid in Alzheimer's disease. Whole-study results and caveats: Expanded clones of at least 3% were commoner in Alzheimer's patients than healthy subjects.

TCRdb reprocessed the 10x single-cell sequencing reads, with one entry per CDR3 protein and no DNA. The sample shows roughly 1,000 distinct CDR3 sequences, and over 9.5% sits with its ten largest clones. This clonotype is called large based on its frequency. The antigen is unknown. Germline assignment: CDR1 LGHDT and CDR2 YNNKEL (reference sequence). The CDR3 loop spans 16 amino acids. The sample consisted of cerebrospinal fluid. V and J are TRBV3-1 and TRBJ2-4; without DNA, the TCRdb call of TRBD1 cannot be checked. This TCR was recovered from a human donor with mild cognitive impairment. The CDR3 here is CASSQVPQGAKNIQYF.